This T cell receptor (beta chain) is drawn from a study of blood T cell repertoires in COVID-19. Study-level information: Italy, Spain and the United States were the sources of the convalescent and acute COVID-19 samples.

The V gene lost 5 bases and the J gene lost 10 bases, with 20 bases spanning the gap. From germline, CDR1 is SGHAT and CDR2 FQNNGV. CDR3 length: 15 residues. Assay used: immunoSEQ multiplex PCR; TCRdb lists only in-frame clones, some missing. Found here are roughly 160,000 clones, over 70% of them singletons; the top ten hold around 20%. The sequence derives from a woman in her 70s who had recovered from COVID-19. J is TRBJ1-4 and V is TRBV11-2; weak D call: TRBD1 (6 bases). The material sequenced was peripheral blood. The CDR3 here is CASSPGGAGGVKLFF. For the CDR3, the DNA is TGTGCCAGCAGCCCCGGGGGGGCAGGAGGCGTAAAACTGTTTTTT.